The present T cell receptor (beta chain) was sequenced within a study of human T cells and chemical hapten exposure. Study overall: Alopecia areata, totalis or universalis affected patients, mainly female.

CDR1 MNHEY and CDR2 SVGAGI come from the germline V gene. The CDR3 is made up of 15 amino acids. Trimming removed 5 bases from V and 2 bases from J; junction bases left unmatched: 1. As to time point: patch test 2, 6 weeks after DPC sensitization. Treatment described: therapeutic diphenylcyclopropenone sensitization with weekly scalp DPC. This clonotype was detected only a few times. MiXCR was run by TCRdb on the RACE reads, yielding one entry per CDR3 protein. The sample includes about 140,000 distinct CDR3 sequences, approximately 12% of them seen just once. The sample was whole blood, taken in connection with sensitization to the hapten diphenylcyclopropenone (DPC). This TCR derives from a woman aged 50 to 60 with alopecia areata. Some clones in this sample may be carry-over from other donors' samples. The chain links TRBV6-5 to TRBJ2-3, with 13 nucleotides matching TRBD2. The CDR3 loop is CASSGTSGTTDTQYF. The CDR3, as DNA: TGTGCCAGCAGTGGGACTAGCGGGACCACAGATACGCAGTATTTT.